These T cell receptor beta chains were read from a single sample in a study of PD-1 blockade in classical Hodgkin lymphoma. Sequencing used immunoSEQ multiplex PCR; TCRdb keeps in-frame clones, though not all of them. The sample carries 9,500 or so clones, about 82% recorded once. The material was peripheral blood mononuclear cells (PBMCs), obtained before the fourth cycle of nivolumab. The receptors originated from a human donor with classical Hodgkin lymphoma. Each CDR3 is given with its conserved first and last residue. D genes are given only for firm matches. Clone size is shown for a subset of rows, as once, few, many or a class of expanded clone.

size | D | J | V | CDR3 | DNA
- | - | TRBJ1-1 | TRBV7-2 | CASSLTKEAFF | TGTGCCAGCAGCTTAACGAAGGAAGCTTTCTTT
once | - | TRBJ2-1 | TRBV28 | CASSLTSSYNEQFF | TGTGCCAGCAGTCTTACGAGCTCCTACAATGAGCAGTTCTTC
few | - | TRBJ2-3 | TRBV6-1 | CASMRTSTDTQYF | TGTGCCAGCATGAGAACTAGCACAGATACGCAGTATTTT
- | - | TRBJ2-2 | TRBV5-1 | CASSLGLDTGELFF | TGCGCCAGCAGCTTGGGCCTCGACACCGGGGAGCTGTTTTTT
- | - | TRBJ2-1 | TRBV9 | CASSVENPYNEQFF | TGTGCCAGCAGCGTAGAGAACCCCTACAATGAGCAGTTCTTC
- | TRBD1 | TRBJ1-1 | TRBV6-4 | CASSRTGNTEAFF | TGTGCCAGCAGTCGGACAGGGAACACTGAAGCTTTCTTT
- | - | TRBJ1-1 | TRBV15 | CATSRVRGHRYTEAFF | TGTGCCACCAGCAGAGTCCGGGGACACCGGTACACTGAAGCTTTCTTT
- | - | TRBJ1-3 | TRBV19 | CASSISLNSGNTIYF | TGTGCCAGTAGTATAAGTCTTAACTCTGGAAACACCATATATTTT
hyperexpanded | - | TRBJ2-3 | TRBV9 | CASSVLAGPTDTQYF | TGTGCCAGCAGCGTACTTGCGGGGCCCACAGATACGCAGTATTTT
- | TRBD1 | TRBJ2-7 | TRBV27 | CASRWTGGYEQYF | TGTGCCAGCAGGTGGACAGGGGGCTACGAGCAGTACTTC
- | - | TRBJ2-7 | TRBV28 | CASSRPDGHYEQYF | TGTGCCAGCAGTCGACCGGACGGTCACTACGAGCAGTACTTC
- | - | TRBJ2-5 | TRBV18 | CASSPNSETQYF | TGTGCCAGCTCACCAAATTCTGAGACCCAGTACTTC
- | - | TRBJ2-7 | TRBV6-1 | CASSEEGTNSYEQYF | TGTGCCAGCAGTGAAGAAGGCACCAACTCCTACGAGCAGTACTTC
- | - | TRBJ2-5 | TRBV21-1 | CASSPTTGARLETQYF | TGTGCCAGCAGCCCAACGACAGGGGCCCGCTTAGAGACCCAGTACTTC
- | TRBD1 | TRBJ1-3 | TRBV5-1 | CASSLQPGQGVDTIYF | TGCGCCAGCAGCTTACAACCGGGACAGGGAGTTGACACCATATATTTT
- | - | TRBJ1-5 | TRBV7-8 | CASSQSWGEGDQPQHF | TGTGCCAGCAGCCAGTCCTGGGGGGAAGGCGATCAGCCCCAGCATTTT
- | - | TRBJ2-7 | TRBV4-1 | CASSPGGGYEQYF | TGCGCCAGCAGCCCAGGAGGGGGCTACGAGCAGTACTTC
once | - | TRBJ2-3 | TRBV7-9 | CASSSAKLGYWDTQYF | TGTGCCAGCAGCTCAGCCAAACTAGGTTATTGGGATACGCAGTATTTT
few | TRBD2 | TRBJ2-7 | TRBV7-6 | CASSLVAGGSYEQYF | TGTGCCAGCAGCTTAGTAGCGGGGGGCTCCTACGAGCAGTACTTC
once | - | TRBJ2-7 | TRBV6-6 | CASTRGQSYEQYF | TGTGCCAGCACCCGAGGACAGTCCTACGAGCAGTACTTC
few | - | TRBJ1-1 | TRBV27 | CASRRTPLNTEAFF | TGTGCCAGCAGACGGACACCCCTCAACACTGAAGCTTTCTTT
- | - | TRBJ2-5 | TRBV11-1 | CASTNRDDKYF | TGTGCCAGTACAAACCGGGACGACAAGTACTTC
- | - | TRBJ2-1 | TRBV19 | CASRLRGLGSYNEQFF | TGTGCCAGTAGACTCCGGGGCCTGGGGTCCTACAATGAGCAGTTCTTC
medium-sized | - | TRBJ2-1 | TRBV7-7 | CASSNGLASYNEQFF | TGTGCCAGCAGCAACGGGCTGGCTTCCTACAATGAGCAGTTCTTC
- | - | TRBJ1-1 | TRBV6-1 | CASSEGEGSVTEAFF | TGTGCCAGCAGTGAAGGTGAAGGGTCGGTTACTGAAGCTTTCTTT
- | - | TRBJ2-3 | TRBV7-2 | CASPPGPYTDTQYF | TGTGCCAGCCCCCCCGGACCCTACACAGATACGCAGTATTTT
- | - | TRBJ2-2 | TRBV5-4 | CASSSPTPGPRWTGELFF | TGTGCCAGCAGCTCGCCCACCCCCGGGCCCCGTTGGACCGGGGAGCTGTTTTTT
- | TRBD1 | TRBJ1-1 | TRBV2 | CASRRTGGTEAFF | TGTGCCAGCAGAAGGACAGGGGGAACTGAAGCTTTCTTT
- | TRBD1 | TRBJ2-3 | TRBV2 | CASSTMGQGSADTQYF | TGTGCCAGCAGTACCATGGGACAGGGGTCGGCAGATACGCAGTATTTT
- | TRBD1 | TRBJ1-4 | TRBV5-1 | CASSSGGSNEKLFF | TGCGCCAGCAGTTCAGGGGGTAGTAATGAAAAACTGTTTTTT
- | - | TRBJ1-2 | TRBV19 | CASSTNRDTKVYGYTF | TGTGCCAGTAGTACCAACCGGGACACCAAAGTTTATGGCTACACCTTC
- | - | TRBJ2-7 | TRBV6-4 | CASSASAGDREQYF | TGTGCCAGCAGTGCAAGCGCAGGGGATCGCGAGCAGTACTTC
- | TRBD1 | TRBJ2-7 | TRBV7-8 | CASSLGTGRNYEQYF | TGTGCCAGCAGCCTAGGGACAGGGAGGAACTACGAGCAGTACTTC
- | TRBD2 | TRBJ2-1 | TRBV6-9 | CASSSTGTSNEQFF | TGTGCCAGCAGTTCAACCGGGACTAGCAATGAGCAGTTCTTC
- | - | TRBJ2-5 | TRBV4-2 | CASSQDLGGPETQYF | TGTGCCAGCAGCCAAGATCTGGGGGGGCCGGAGACCCAGTACTTC
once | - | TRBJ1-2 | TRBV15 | CATSRGGNNYGYTF | TGTGCCACCAGCAGGGGGGGAAATAACTATGGCTACACCTTC
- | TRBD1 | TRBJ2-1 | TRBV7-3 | CASSLGQGLGSGSYNEQFF | TGTGCCAGCAGCTTAGGACAGGGCTTAGGCAGTGGCTCCTACAATGAGCAGTTCTTC
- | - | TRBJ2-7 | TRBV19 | CASSISRGGYEQYF | TGTGCCAGTAGTATATCCAGGGGGGGTTACGAGCAGTACTTC
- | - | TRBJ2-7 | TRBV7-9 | CASSSQGSYEQYF | TGTGCCAGCAGCTCCCAGGGGTCCTACGAGCAGTACTTC
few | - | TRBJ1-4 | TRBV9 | CASSVEGRQEKLFF | TGTGCCAGCAGCGTAGAGGGGAGACAGGAAAAACTGTTTTTT
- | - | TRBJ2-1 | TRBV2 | CATGGPGALSGEQFF | TGTGCCACCGGGGGCCCGGGAGCCCTTTCAGGGGAGCAGTTCTTC
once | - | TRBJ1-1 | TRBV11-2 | CASSLNPRVPMNTEAFF | TGTGCCAGCAGCTTAAATCCCAGGGTCCCTATGAACACTGAAGCTTTCTTT
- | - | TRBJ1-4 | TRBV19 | CASSRSATNEKLFF | TGTGCCAGTAGTAGGTCAGCAACTAATGAAAAACTGTTTTTT
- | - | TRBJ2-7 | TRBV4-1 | CASSQDPGVLSYEQYF | TGCGCCAGCAGCCAAGATCCAGGGGTCTTGAGCTACGAGCAGTACTTC
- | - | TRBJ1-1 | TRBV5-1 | CASSPWTAVRTEAFF | TGCGCCAGCAGCCCGTGGACAGCGGTTCGCACTGAAGCTTTCTTT
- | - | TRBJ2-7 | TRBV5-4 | CASSIRQLNEQYF | TGTGCCAGCAGCATTAGACAGCTCAACGAGCAGTACTTC
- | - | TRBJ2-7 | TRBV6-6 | CASSSQGPYEQYF | TGTGCCAGCAGCTCACAGGGACCCTACGAGCAGTACTTC
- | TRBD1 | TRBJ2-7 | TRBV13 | CASSLRQGSSPYEQYF | TGTGCCAGCAGCCTAAGACAGGGGAGTTCCCCCTACGAGCAGTACTTC
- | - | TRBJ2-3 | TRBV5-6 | CASSLARGSTDTQYF | TGTGCCAGCAGCTTGGCCCGGGGGAGCACAGATACGCAGTATTTT
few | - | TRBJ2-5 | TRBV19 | CASTPGSGGETQYF | TGTGCCAGCACTCCAGGGTCCGGGGGAGAGACCCAGTACTTC
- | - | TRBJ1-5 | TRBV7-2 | CASSSRGGRDQPQHF | TGTGCCAGCAGCTCCAGGGGAGGGAGGGATCAGCCCCAGCATTTT
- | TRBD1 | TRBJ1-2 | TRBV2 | CASRGTGRGYTF | TGTGCCAGCAGGGGGACAGGGAGGGGATACACCTTC
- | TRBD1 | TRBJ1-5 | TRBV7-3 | CASSPKPTGVRPQHF | TGTGCCAGCAGCCCAAAGCCGACAGGGGTTAGGCCCCAGCATTTT
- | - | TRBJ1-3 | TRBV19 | CASSIGGADGGNTIYF | TGTGCCAGTAGTATCGGGGGCGCGGATGGTGGAAACACCATATATTTT
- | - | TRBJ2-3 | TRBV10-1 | CASSEGTLPTDTQYF | TGCGCCAGCAGTGAGGGAACCCTTCCCACAGATACGCAGTATTTT
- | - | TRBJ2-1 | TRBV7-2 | CASSLEVTRGQFF | TGTGCCAGCAGCTTAGAGGTAACACGAGGGCAGTTCTTC
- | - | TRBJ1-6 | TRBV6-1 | CASSDDVESPLHF | TGTGCCAGCAGTGACGACGTAGAGTCACCCCTCCACTTT